Presented here are 17 T cell receptor beta chains from one specimen sequenced in a study of blood T cell repertoires in COVID-19. The repertoire was sequenced with immunoSEQ multiplex PCR; TCRdb's copy has only in-frame clones and lacks some. Of 270,000 or so clones detected, about 88% appear once; the ten largest clones hold 3.5% to 5%. Material for sequencing was peripheral blood. These receptors all stem from a woman aged 40 to 50 who had recovered from COVID-19.

The chain carries TRBV5-1 and TRBJ2-5; perhaps TRBD2 as D (6 bases). Trimming took 7 bases from V and 2 from J, leaving 12 bases between them. CDR3 length: 13 residues. Germline-derived CDR1 and CDR2 are SGHRS and YFSETQ. The CDR3 DNA reads TGCGCCAGCCGGCGGAGGGAACAAGAGACCCAGTACTTC. Protein product: CASRRREQETQYF.

The rearrangement links TRBV30 to TRBJ1-1, with D perhaps matching TRBD1 (5 bases). CDR1 GTSNPN and CDR2 SVGIG come from the germline V gene (reference sequence). The CDR3 has 13 amino acids. Trimming pared 3 bases from V and 6 bases from J, leaving 14 bases between. CDR3 DNA sequence: TGTGCCTGGAGGCGGGGCCTTTGGGCTGAAGCTTTCTTT. It translates to CAWRRGLWAEAFF.

This chain links TRBV6-2 or TRBV6-3 with TRBJ2-7; D remains ambiguous. Germline CDR1 and CDR2: MNHEY and SVGEGT. V shed 5 bases and J shed 6 bases, with 14 bases lying between them. The CDR3 is made up of 13 amino acids. DNA of the CDR3: TGTGCCAGCAGTAACCCAGGTTTCCTCGAGCAGTACGTC. It yields the protein CASSNPGFLEQYV.

The gene calls are TRBV11-2 and TRBJ2-5, with D perhaps matching TRBD2 (6 bases). CDR1 and CDR2 (germline): SGHAT, FQNNGV. With 7 bases removed from V and 4 bases from J, the gap between germline ends came to 19 bases. This CDR3 comprises 15 residues. The DNA for the CDR3 is TGTGCCAGCACCCGCGTATGGGAGGTGGCAGAGACCCAGTACTTC. This translates into CASTRVWEVAETQYF. Drawing the rest from reference TRBV11-2 and TRBJ2-5, the complete variable domain is EAGVAQSPRYKIIEKRQSVAFWCNPISGHATLYWYQQILGQGPKLLIQFQNNGVVDDSQLPKDRFSAERLKGVDSTLKIQPAKLEDSAVYLCASTRVWEVAETQYFGPGTRLLVL.

The chain couples TRBV6-2 or TRBV6-3 to TRBJ1-2, with D unresolved. This CDR3 has 12 residues. V was shortened by 6 bases and J by 0 bases, with 5 bases between the two germline ends. Per the germline V gene, CDR1 is MNHEY and CDR2 is SVGEGT. The CDR3 DNA is TGTGCCAGCAGCTTAGCTAACTATGGCTACACCTTC. This translates into CASSLANYGYTF.

The gene calls are TRBV5-4 and TRBJ2-5; 12 bases line up with TRBD1. This CDR3 is built from 16 residues. The trim removed 2 bases at V and 5 bases at J, leaving 7 bases unmatched. In germline, CDR1 is SGHNT, CDR2 YYREEE (reference sequence). The DNA of the CDR3 is TGTGCCAGCAGCTTTTCCGGGACAGGGGGCTCCGAGACCCAGTACTTC. Amino acid sequence: CASSFSGTGGSETQYF.

The rearrangement links TRBV30 to TRBJ2-1; 8 bases map to TRBD1. J was trimmed by 13 bases and V by 0 bases; bases with no gene match: 14. Per the germline V gene, CDR1 is GTSNPN and CDR2 is SVGIG (reference sequence). This CDR3 comprises 15 residues. The CDR3 protein is CAWSVRGTGRAPQFF. The DNA of the CDR3 is TGTGCCTGGAGTGTACGGGGGACAGGTAGAGCTCCTCAGTTCTTC. Supplemented by reference TRBV30 and TRBJ2-1, the full variable domain reads SQTIHQWPATLVQPVGSPLSLECTVEGTSNPNLYWYRQAAGRGLQLLFYSVGIGQISSEVPQNLSASRPQDRQFILSSKKLLLSDSGFYLCAWSVRGTGRAPQFFGPGTRLTVL.

The J gene is TRBJ2-1, the V gene TRBV18; maybe TRBD2 (6 bases). The CDR3 has 15 amino acids. The germline gives CDR1 KGHSH, CDR2 LQKENI. Trimming stripped 3 bases from V and 7 bases from J, with 16 bases between. CDR3 region: CASSPRLTSNNEQFF. The CDR3 DNA sequence: TGTGCCAGCTCACCCCGACTAACTAGCAATAATGAGCAGTTCTTC. The complete variable domain, with remaining parts taken from reference TRBV18 and TRBJ2-1, reads NAGVMQNPRHLVRRRGQEARLRCSPMKGHSHVYWYRQLPEEGLKFMVYLQKENIIDESGMPKERFSAEFPKEGPSILRIQQVVRGDSAAYFCASSPRLTSNNEQFFGPGTRLTVL.

The gene calls are TRBV7-2 and TRBJ2-5; D is ambiguous. CDR1 and CDR2 (germline): SGHTA, FQGNSA. Trimming took off 5 bases at V and 5 bases at J, with 12 bases between the two ends. CDR3 length: 13 amino acids. The CDR3 is CASSPRGSETQYF. In nucleotides, the CDR3 is TGTGCCAGCAGCCCGCGCGGATCTGAGACCCAGTACTTC.

This clone was seen once. The chain links TRBV11-2 to TRBJ1-1; D gene ambiguous. The germline CDR1 and CDR2 sequences are SGHAT and FQNNGV. V lost 5 bases to trimming and J lost 6 bases, with 13 bases between them. CDR3 length equals 13 residues. The CDR3 sequence is CASSVRDGAEAFF. CDR3 nucleotides: TGTGCCAGCAGCGTTCGCGACGGGGCTGAAGCTTTCTTT.

This CDR3 is CASEIGNTIYF. In DNA, the CDR3 is TGTGCCAGCGAGATCGGAAACACCATATATTTT. The chain has TRBV2 and TRBJ1-3; no definite D call. This CDR3 is built from 11 residues. The ends were cut back, 8 bases at V and 4 bases at J, with 6 bases in the middle. In germline, CDR1 is SNHLY, CDR2 FYNNEI.

J is TRBJ2-1 and V is TRBV12-3 or TRBV12-4; perhaps TRBD2 as D (5 bases). CDR3 length: 13 amino acids. V gave up 6 bases and J gave up 0 bases, with 6 bases separating them. CDR3 coding DNA: TGTGCCAGCAGCCGGGACTCCTACAATGAGCAGTTCTTC. It specifies CASSRDSYNEQFF.

V usage is TRBV2 and J usage is TRBJ2-7; no definite D call. Germline assignment: CDR1 SNHLY and CDR2 FYNNEI. V was trimmed by 4 bases and J by 0 bases, leaving 13 bases between them. This CDR3 has 15 amino acids. Here the CDR3 DNA reads TGTGCCAGCAGTGGCAGCCAGGTCCTCTCCTACGAGCAGTACTTC. Amino acid sequence: CASSGSQVLSYEQYF.

This chain joins TRBV4-2 and TRBJ2-7, with 12 bases fitting TRBD2. The V and J ends lost 4 bases and 7 bases, in that order; junction bases with no gene match: 14. Germline assignment: CDR1 LGHNA and CDR2 YNFKEQ. CDR3 size: 17 residues. CDR3: CASSPNSRLAGDGEQYF. The CDR3, as DNA: TGTGCCAGCAGCCCAAATAGCCGACTAGCGGGGGATGGGGAGCAGTACTTC.

The chain couples TRBV19 to TRBJ2-3; D is undetermined. The CDR3 is 11 amino acids. The germline V gene encodes CDR1 LNHDA and CDR2 SQIVND (reference sequence). V lost 6 bases, J lost 8 bases, and 9 bases lay in between. In nucleotides, the CDR3 is TGTGCCAGTAGCCGCTATGGTACGCAGTATTTT. Translation gives CASSRYGTQYF.

V gene TRBV12-3 or TRBV12-4 combines with J gene TRBJ1-1; 9 nucleotides agree with TRBD1. Trimming removed 6 bases from V and 8 bases from J; junction bases left unmatched: 7. CDR3 length: 13 residues. CDR3 sequence reads: CASSFGQGKEAFF. CDR3 DNA sequence: TGTGCCAGCAGCTTCGGACAGGGGAAAGAAGCTTTCTTT.

The V gene is TRBV11-2, the J gene TRBJ2-1; 7 bases are a match to TRBD2. The CDR3 loop spans 13 amino acids. Germline lookup yields CDR1 SGHAT and CDR2 FQNNGV. Unmatched junction bases numbered 8, after V lost 6 bases and J lost 9 bases. CDR3: CASRKGGHGEQFF. Here the CDR3 DNA reads TGTGCCAGCAGAAAGGGAGGGCACGGTGAGCAGTTCTTC.